The rows below give T cell receptor beta chains drawn from one sample of a study of graft-versus-host responses after intestinal transplantation. These TCRs are of unknown antigen specificity. Profiling relied on immunoSEQ multiplex PCR, and the TCRdb table lists in-frame clones only, not all of them. The sample consists of about 96,000 clones, roughly 90% of them appearing once. The sample here was unstimulated CD4+ T cells sorted from spleen or lymph node cells, taken before intestinal transplant. These receptors all come from a human donor who received an intestinal transplant. Each CDR3 is given with its conserved first and last residue. D genes are given only for firm matches. Not every row has a clone size; where given, it reads once, few, many or a size class.

D: TRBD1
V: TRBV5-1
J: TRBJ1-6
size: NA
CDR3: CASSLGQGGSPLHF
DNA: TGCGCCAGCAGTTTGGGACAGGGAGGTTCACCCCTCCACTTT

D: TRBD1
V: TRBV5-1
J: TRBJ2-1
size: NA
CDR3: CASSSGTGYNEQFF
DNA: TGCGCCAGCAGCTCCGGGACAGGTTACAATGAGCAGTTCTTC

D: NA
V: TRBV7-3
J: TRBJ2-3
size: NA
CDR3: CASSLNSGDTQYF
DNA: TGTGCCAGCAGCTTAAACTCTGGAGATACGCAGTATTTT

D: TRBD2
V: TRBV11-3
J: TRBJ2-6
size: NA
CDR3: CASSLWTSGRRGANVLTF
DNA: TGTGCCAGCAGCCTATGGACTAGCGGGAGAAGGGGGGCCAACGTCCTGACTTTC

D: NA
V: TRBV30
J: TRBJ1-1
size: NA
CDR3: CAWSVGYRMNTEAFF
DNA: TGTGCCTGGAGTGTAGGTTACAGGATGAACACTGAAGCTTTCTTT

D: NA
V: TRBV28
J: TRBJ1-5
size: NA
CDR3: CASGIPIGGGNQPQHF
DNA: TGTGCCAGCGGAATCCCGATCGGTGGGGGCAATCAGCCCCAGCATTTT

D: NA
V: TRBV18
J: TRBJ2-5
size: NA
CDR3: CASSRPGLEETQYF
DNA: TGTGCCAGCTCACGACCAGGGTTGGAAGAGACCCAGTACTTC

D: NA
V: TRBV5-5
J: TRBJ2-6
size: NA
CDR3: CASSSGVFGGANVLTF
DNA: TGTGCCAGCAGCTCCGGGGTATTTGGTGGGGCCAACGTCCTGACTTTC

D: TRBD1
V: TRBV7-2
J: TRBJ2-7
size: NA
CDR3: CASSRRDRGYEQYF
DNA: TGTGCCAGCAGCCGGCGGGACAGGGGATACGAGCAGTACTTC

D: NA
V: TRBV2
J: TRBJ2-1
size: once
CDR3: CASSPTFTAYNEQFF
DNA: TGTGCCAGCAGTCCGACTTTTACCGCCTACAATGAGCAGTTCTTC

D: NA
V: TRBV9
J: TRBJ2-1
size: NA
CDR3: CASSVSALYNEQFF
DNA: TGTGCCAGCAGCGTATCTGCGTTATACAATGAGCAGTTCTTC

D: NA
V: TRBV19
J: TRBJ1-6
size: once
CDR3: CASMFRGASPLHF
DNA: TGTGCCAGTATGTTCAGGGGTGCTTCACCCCTCCACTTT

D: TRBD1
V: TRBV18
J: TRBJ2-7
size: few
CDR3: CASSPRQGYEQYF
DNA: TGTGCCAGCTCACCTCGACAGGGTTACGAGCAGTACTTC

D: NA
V: TRBV30
J: TRBJ1-5
size: NA
CDR3: CAWSDGGTLQPQHF
DNA: TGTGCCTGGAGCGATGGGGGGACACTTCAGCCCCAGCATTTT

D: NA
V: TRBV30
J: TRBJ2-7
size: NA
CDR3: CAWRGGTDPSEQYF
DNA: TGTGCCTGGAGGGGCGGGACAGACCCCTCCGAGCAGTACTTC

D: NA
V: TRBV12-1
J: TRBJ2-1
size: NA
CDR3: CASSFPFAGQGDNEQFF
DNA: TGTGCCAGCAGCTTTCCCTTTGCGGGACAGGGGGACAATGAGCAGTTCTTC

D: NA
V: TRBV19
J: TRBJ1-5
size: NA
CDR3: CASSLNRDNNQPQHF
DNA: TGTGCCAGTAGTCTGAACAGGGATAACAATCAGCCCCAGCATTTT

D: TRBD2
V: TRBV16
J: TRBJ2-7
size: NA
CDR3: CASRHSSGSYEQYF
DNA: TGTGCCAGCAGACACTCTAGCGGGAGTTACGAGCAGTACTTC

D: TRBD2
V: TRBV6-6
J: TRBJ2-2
size: NA
CDR3: CASSPVGGRAGELFF
DNA: TGTGCCAGCAGCCCTGTGGGCGGGAGGGCCGGGGAGCTGTTTTTT

D: TRBD1
V: TRBV6-5
J: TRBJ2-5
size: NA
CDR3: CASSYGSRGQETQYF
DNA: TGTGCCAGCAGTTACGGAAGCAGGGGGCAGGAGACCCAGTACTTC

D: NA
V: TRBV5-1
J: TRBJ2-5
size: NA
CDR3: CASSWGQETQYF
DNA: TGCGCCAGCAGCTGGGGCCAAGAGACCCAGTACTTC

D: TRBD2
V: TRBV7-9
J: TRBJ2-1
size: NA
CDR3: CASSLWRERRGNEQFF
DNA: TGTGCCAGCAGCTTATGGCGGGAGAGGCGGGGCAATGAGCAGTTCTTC

D: NA
V: TRBV6-1
J: TRBJ2-1
size: NA
CDR3: CASSVKLVPNEQFF
DNA: TGTGCCAGCAGTGTTAAACTAGTCCCTAATGAGCAGTTCTTC

D: TRBD1
V: TRBV19
J: TRBJ2-2
size: NA
CDR3: CASTQLGQGARGAGELFF
DNA: TGTGCCAGTACCCAACTGGGACAGGGGGCTAGAGGAGCCGGGGAGCTGTTTTTT

D: TRBD2
V: TRBV10-2
J: TRBJ2-7
size: NA
CDR3: CASSDPSSGRINEQYF
DNA: TGCGCCAGCAGTGATCCTTCTAGCGGGAGGATCAACGAGCAGTACTTC

D: TRBD2
V: TRBV7-9
J: TRBJ2-5
size: NA
CDR3: CATGTSGQETQYF
DNA: TGTGCCACCGGGACTAGCGGACAAGAGACCCAGTACTTC

D: TRBD2
V: TRBV15
J: TRBJ2-1
size: NA
CDR3: CATSRQKPGLAGGPPYNEQFF
DNA: TGTGCCACCAGCAGACAAAAGCCGGGACTAGCGGGAGGGCCGCCATACAATGAGCAGTTCTTC

D: NA
V: TRBV6-1
J: TRBJ2-7
size: once
CDR3: CASSENERSYEQYF
DNA: TGTGCCAGCAGTGAAAATGAGCGCTCCTACGAGCAGTACTTC

D: TRBD2
V: TRBV5-1
J: TRBJ2-1
size: NA
CDR3: CASSLWSAGESDEQFF
DNA: TGCGCCAGCAGCTTGTGGTCAGCGGGAGAATCGGATGAGCAGTTCTTC

D: NA
V: TRBV19
J: TRBJ2-2
size: NA
CDR3: CASSSRGSGYTGELFF
DNA: TGTGCCAGTAGTTCCCGAGGTAGCGGATACACCGGGGAGCTGTTTTTT

D: NA
V: TRBV11-2
J: TRBJ2-1
size: few
CDR3: CASSLGYRGNEQFF
DNA: TGTGCCAGCAGCCTTGGTTACCGGGGGAATGAGCAGTTCTTC

D: TRBD2
V: TRBV10-1
J: TRBJ2-1
size: once
CDR3: CASTEIAGGPREQFF
DNA: TGCGCCAGCACCGAGATAGCGGGAGGGCCGCGGGAGCAGTTCTTC

D: NA
V: TRBV9
J: TRBJ2-1
size: NA
CDR3: CASSETGLASEQFF
DNA: TGTGCCAGCAGCGAAACCGGTCTAGCGAGTGAGCAGTTCTTC

D: NA
V: TRBV5-1
J: TRBJ1-2
size: NA
CDR3: CASSLGTGHLNYGYTF
DNA: TGCGCCAGCAGCTTGGGAACAGGGCACCTAAACTATGGCTACACCTTC

D: NA
V: TRBV9
J: TRBJ2-1
size: NA
CDR3: CASSAYGYEQFF
DNA: TGTGCCAGCAGCGCCTACGGGTATGAGCAGTTCTTC

D: TRBD2
V: TRBV5-1
J: TRBJ2-7
size: NA
CDR3: CASRTSGSYEQYF
DNA: TGCGCCAGCAGAACTAGCGGGAGTTACGAGCAGTACTTC

D: TRBD2
V: TRBV11-1
J: TRBJ2-7
size: NA
CDR3: CASSLGLAGEYEQYF
DNA: TGTGCCAGCAGCTTGGGGTTAGCGGGAGAGTACGAGCAGTACTTC

D: NA
V: TRBV5-5
J: TRBJ1-6
size: NA
CDR3: CASSPTPRNSPLHF
DNA: TGTGCCAGCAGCCCGACCCCAAGGAATTCACCCCTCCACTTT

D: NA
V: TRBV5-1
J: TRBJ2-3
size: NA
CDR3: CASSLVAGSTDTQYF
DNA: TGCGCCAGCAGCTTGGTCGCGGGTAGCACAGATACGCAGTATTTT

D: NA
V: TRBV6-5
J: TRBJ1-2
size: once
CDR3: CASSSDGLYGYTF
DNA: TGTGCCAGCAGTTCCGACGGGCTCTATGGCTACACCTTC

D: TRBD1
V: TRBV7-2
J: TRBJ2-7
size: NA
CDR3: CASSLRTGSYEQYF
DNA: TGTGCCAGCAGCTTGCGGACAGGCTCCTACGAGCAGTACTTC

D: NA
V: TRBV27
J: TRBJ1-4
size: NA
CDR3: CASRGLVGEKLFF
DNA: TGTGCCAGCAGGGGACTCGTAGGGGAAAAACTGTTTTTT

D: NA
V: TRBV7-9
J: TRBJ1-1
size: NA
CDR3: CASSFGSEGPRDF
DNA: TGTGCCAGCAGCTTTGGCAGCGAGGGACCCCGAGACTTT

D: NA
V: TRBV7-9
J: TRBJ2-4
size: NA
CDR3: CASSLTTTGRGAKNIQYF
DNA: TGTGCCAGCAGCTTAACGACGACCGGACGAGGGGCCAAAAACATTCAGTACTTC

D: NA
V: TRBV5-8
J: TRBJ1-5
size: NA
CDR3: CASSPWRGAGQPQHF
DNA: TGTGCCAGCAGCCCATGGAGGGGGGCCGGTCAGCCCCAGCATTTT

D: NA
V: TRBV19
J: TRBJ2-7
size: NA
CDR3: CASSLDSSYEQYF
DNA: TGTGCCAGTAGTCTTGACTCGTCCTACGAGCAGTACTTC

D: TRBD1
V: TRBV4-1
J: TRBJ1-2
size: NA
CDR3: CASSLRDRDYGYTF
DNA: TGCGCCAGCAGCCTACGGGACAGGGACTATGGCTACACCTTC

D: NA
V: TRBV6-6
J: TRBJ1-4
size: NA
CDR3: CASSYHIRNQGEKLFF
DNA: TGTGCCAGCAGTTACCATATTAGGAATCAAGGTGAAAAACTGTTTTTT

D: TRBD1
V: TRBV5-6
J: TRBJ2-3
size: once
CDR3: CASSLPHHRGRVTDTQYF
DNA: TGTGCCAGCAGCTTGCCCCATCACAGGGGAAGGGTCACAGATACGCAGTATTTT

D: NA
V: TRBV28
J: TRBJ1-1
size: NA
CDR3: CASISWGDTEAFF
DNA: TGTGCCAGCATCTCGTGGGGGGACACTGAAGCTTTCTTT

D: NA
V: TRBV10-3
J: TRBJ1-2
size: NA
CDR3: CAISEKGYGYTF
DNA: TGTGCCATCAGTGAAAAGGGCTATGGCTACACCTTC

D: TRBD2
V: TRBV10-3
J: TRBJ2-7
size: NA
CDR3: CAISTGLAGTYEQYF
DNA: TGTGCCATCAGTACCGGACTAGCGGGAACCTACGAGCAGTACTTC

D: NA
V: TRBV6-6
J: TRBJ1-2
size: once
CDR3: CASSPNSLAYYGYTF
DNA: TGTGCCAGCAGTCCCAACAGCCTAGCCTACTATGGCTACACCTTC

D: NA
V: TRBV6-5
J: TRBJ2-1
size: NA
CDR3: CASSYSGYNEQFF
DNA: TGTGCCAGCAGTTACTCCGGATACAATGAGCAGTTCTTC

D: NA
V: TRBV5-1
J: TRBJ1-1
size: NA
CDR3: CASSFNPWDPKVTEAFF
DNA: TGCGCCAGCAGCTTCAATCCCTGGGACCCCAAGGTCACTGAAGCTTTCTTT